The rows below give T cell receptor beta chains drawn from one sample of a study of shared clonotypes between healthy human individuals. Clones were read by immunoSEQ multiplex PCR, and TCRdb kept only the in-frame ones, dropping some. The sample contains hundreds of thousands of clones, about 97% of which appear only once. Specimen: naive CD4+ T cells sorted from blood. The receptors were gathered from a woman in her 30s in good health. Each CDR3 is given with its conserved first and last residue. A D gene is named only where the DNA matches it firmly. Expanded clones are given a class, and other clones once, few, many or no size at all.

length,size,J,D,V,CDR3,DNA
13,few,TRBJ1-1,NA,TRBV9,CASSVVADTEAFF,TGTGCCAGCAGCGTAGTGGCGGACACTGAAGCTTTCTTT
15,NA,TRBJ1-4,NA,TRBV4-1,CASSPRRATNEKLFF,TGCGCCAGCAGCCCTAGGCGTGCAACTAATGAAAAACTGTTTTTT
17,NA,TRBJ2-7,TRBD1,TRBV10-3,CAIGVGGTGWESYEQYF,TGTGCCATTGGGGTCGGAGGGACAGGCTGGGAGTCCTACGAGCAGTACTTC
17,NA,TRBJ2-2,TRBD2,TRBV5-1,CASIRTSGITNTGELFF,TGCGCCAGCATCCGGACTAGCGGCATAACTAACACCGGGGAGCTGTTTTTT
17,NA,TRBJ1-4,NA,TRBV5-1,CASSPEGGIGTNEKLFF,TGCGCCAGCAGCCCCGAGGGGGGAATTGGAACTAATGAAAAACTGTTTTTT
15,NA,TRBJ2-2,TRBD1,TRBV27,CASSLRGRDTGELFF,TGTGCCAGCAGTTTGAGGGGGCGCGACACCGGGGAGCTGTTTTTT
11,NA,TRBJ1-1,NA,TRBV6-1,CASSQVRTTFF,TGTGCCAGCTCCCAGGTGAGGACGACTTTCTTT
15,NA,TRBJ2-1,TRBD2,TRBV5-3,CARSERLAGGIEQFF,TGTGCCAGAAGCGAAAGACTAGCGGGAGGCATTGAGCAGTTCTTC
15,NA,TRBJ1-2,NA,TRBV6-1,CASSLWEGVNYGYTF,TGTGCCAGCAGTCTATGGGAGGGTGTAAACTATGGCTACACCTTC
18,NA,TRBJ2-3,TRBD2,TRBV5-1,CASSLFASGGSSTDTQYF,TGCGCCAGCAGCTTGTTTGCTAGCGGGGGATCTAGCACAGATACGCAGTATTTT
12,few,TRBJ1-1,NA,TRBV2,CASSVGNTEAFF,TGTGCCAGCAGTGTCGGGAACACTGAAGCTTTCTTT
13,NA,TRBJ1-1,NA,TRBV6-1,CASSPQGNTEAFF,TGTGCCAGCAGCCCCCAGGGAAACACTGAAGCTTTCTTT
13,NA,TRBJ2-7,NA,TRBV7-9,CASSLGQLYEQYF,TGTGCCAGCAGCCTAGGACAGTTGTACGAGCAGTACTTC
19,NA,TRBJ2-5,NA,TRBV18,CASSPLAGQGRAAQETQYF,TGTGCCAGCTCACCACTCGCTGGGCAGGGTCGGGCGGCCCAAGAGACCCAGTACTTC
14,NA,TRBJ1-5,NA,TRBV9,CASSVEGSNQPQHF,TGTGCCAGCAGCGTAGAAGGCAGCAATCAGCCCCAGCATTTT
15,NA,TRBJ2-3,TRBD2,TRBV6-1,CASSLLAGLTDTQYF,TGTGCCAGCAGCCTACTAGCGGGACTCACAGATACGCAGTATTTT
15,NA,TRBJ2-1,NA,TRBV10-3,CAISESSKGRNEQFF,TGTGCCATCAGTGAGTCCAGCAAGGGCCGCAATGAGCAGTTCTTC
13,NA,TRBJ2-1,TRBD2,TRBV29-1,CSGAGGPWNEQFF,TGCAGCGGAGCGGGAGGGCCCTGGAATGAGCAGTTCTTC
13,NA,TRBJ1-1,NA,TRBV5-8,CASSVTVRTEAFF,TGTGCCAGCAGCGTGACAGTGAGGACTGAAGCTTTCTTT
12,NA,TRBJ2-7,NA,TRBV10-3,CAIGNGNYEQYF,TGTGCCATCGGAAACGGAAACTACGAGCAGTACTTC
12,NA,TRBJ1-4,NA,TRBV28,CASSYIEGKLFF,TGTGCCAGCAGTTACATTGAGGGGAAACTGTTTTTT
15,NA,TRBJ1-4,NA,TRBV7-2,CASSPTRGNWEKLFF,TGTGCCAGCAGCCCGACTCGGGGAAATTGGGAAAAACTGTTTTTT
16,NA,TRBJ2-3,TRBD2,TRBV5-1,CASSLILAGPTDTQYF,TGCGCCAGCAGCTTGATACTAGCGGGACCCACAGATACGCAGTATTTT
13,once,TRBJ1-2,NA,TRBV28,CASRDRLYYGYTF,TGTGCCAGCAGGGACAGACTTTACTATGGCTACACCTTC
16,NA,TRBJ1-5,NA,TRBV4-2,CASSQVSGSSGQPQHF,TGTGCCAGCAGCCAAGTGTCCGGGAGCTCGGGCCAGCCCCAGCATTTT
15,NA,TRBJ2-3,TRBD2,TRBV2,CASTVSGSGGDTQYF,TGTGCCAGCACGGTTAGCGGGAGCGGAGGAGATACGCAGTATTTT